This T cell receptor beta chain was sequenced during a study of OX40 agonist ivuxolimab in advanced cancers. Whole-study context: Dose-escalation patients' cancers were hepatocellular carcinoma, melanoma, renal cell or head and neck cancer. Treatment received earlier with anti-PD-1, anti-PD-L1 or anti-CTLA-4 agents was allowed, and over 30% had some.

Study-wide results and limits: Low normalized T-cell clonal expansion also characterized some of the nonresponders. On average, CD8+ T cells had more expanded clones than CD4+.

As concerns this clone: Antigen unknown.

Assay: immunoSEQ multiplex PCR; the TCRdb copy retains only in-frame clones and omits some. The table has 40,000 to 50,000 clones, roughly 90% seen once; the top ten hold around 0.5%. Trimming cost V 0 bases and J 2 bases, with 8 bases left between them. The CDR3 spans 14 residues. CDR1 SGHNT and CDR2 YYREEE come from the germline V gene (reference sequence). The receptor's source is an adult with an advanced solid tumor such as melanoma, head and neck, liver or kidney cancer. The sample here was CD4+ or CD8+ T cells sorted from blood, taken in a trial of the OX40 agonist ivuxolimab. J is TRBJ2-5 and V is TRBV5-4, with D hard to call. The DNA of the CDR3 is TGTGCCAGCAGCTTGGGGAGCACACAAGAGACCCAGTACTTC. Translating gives CASSLGSTQETQYF.